What follows are 9 T cell receptor beta chains derived from one specimen sequenced in a study of blood T cell repertoires in COVID-19. TCRdb's copy holds only in-frame clones and misses some; the assay was immunoSEQ multiplex PCR. The sample consists of tens of thousands of clones, 75% to 85% of them appearing once. Input material: peripheral blood. The source of these receptors is a human donor in a cohort sampled during active COVID-19.

This chain joins TRBV5-5 and TRBJ2-7; D gene unclear. Germline V CDR1 and CDR2: SGHKS, YYEKEE (reference sequence). V lost 4 bases to trimming and J lost 2 bases, with 4 bases between them. The CDR3 is 11 residues long. The CDR3 here is CASSQAYEQYF. The CDR3 DNA reads as TGTGCCAGCAGCCAGGCCTACGAGCAGTACTTC.

This chain uses TRBV6-1 with TRBJ1-1, with 8 bases fitting TRBD1. The germline CDR1 and CDR2 sequences are MNHNS and SASEGT. V shed 3 bases, J shed 7 bases, and the junction held 1 base outside the gene matches. CDR3 length: 12 amino acids. CDR3 nucleotides: TGTGCCAGCAGTGAGGACAGGGTTGAAGCTTTCTTT. Protein product: CASSEDRVEAFF.

V and J are TRBV6-6 and TRBJ2-7, with 7 bases that match TRBD1. CDR3 length equals 13 residues. Germline V gene lookup returns CDR1 MNHNY and CDR2 SVGAGI (reference sequence). The junction had 3 bases not matched to a gene; V was cut back by 5 bases and J by 2 bases. CDR3 sequence reads: CASSAGTAYEQYF. The DNA for the CDR3 is TGTGCCAGCAGTGCCGGGACAGCCTACGAGCAGTACTTC.

J is TRBJ2-3 and V is TRBV27; 8 bases match TRBD2. J gave up 1 base and V 3 bases, and 3 bases lay outside the gene matches. Germline CDR1 is MNHEY and CDR2 is SMNVEV (reference sequence). The length of the CDR3 is 15 residues. The CDR3 sequence is CASSFPGGGTDTQYF. CDR3 coding DNA: TGTGCCAGCAGTTTCCCGGGGGGGGGCACAGATACGCAGTATTTT.

This chain joins TRBV5-1 and TRBJ2-1, with D tentatively TRBD1 (5 bases). CDR1 SGHRS and CDR2 YFSETQ come from the germline V gene. This CDR3 has 16 residues. Deletions cut 1 base from V and 10 bases from J, with 21 bases between. The CDR3 sequence: CASSLTGSQRPGEQFF. The CDR3 region has the DNA TGCGCCAGCAGCTTGACGGGCAGTCAACGACCAGGGGAGCAGTTCTTC.

This clone is a singleton in its sample. The chain combines TRBV5-1 with TRBJ1-5, with D perhaps TRBD1 (6 bases). Trimming took 2 bases from V and 6 from J, leaving 12 bases between them. CDR3 length: 14 amino acids. Germline CDR1 is SGHRS and CDR2 is YFSETQ. The CDR3 is CASSFTGPAQPQHF. Here the CDR3 DNA reads TGCGCCAGCAGCTTCACAGGGCCCGCTCAGCCCCAGCATTTT.

The chain links TRBV21-1 to TRBJ2-7; the table's D call, TRBD1, was not checked against the DNA. TRBV21-1 is reported as a pseudogene. The CDR3 extends over 13 amino acids. The CDR3, as DNA: TGTGCCAGCAGCAAGAGACAACTTTACGAGGGGGACTTC. It translates to CASSKRQLYEGDF.

The chain recombines TRBV5-6 with TRBJ2-5, with TRBD2 identical over 7 bases. With V trimmed by 3 bases and J by 4 bases, 12 bases remained unmatched. Germline lookup yields CDR1 SGHDT and CDR2 YYEEEE. The CDR3 totals 16 residues. The chain's CDR3 is CASSSPSPSGGETQYF. CDR3 nucleotides: TGTGCCAGCAGCTCCCCCTCTCCTAGCGGCGGAGAGACCCAGTACTTC.

The chain is built from TRBV6-6 and TRBJ2-3; 8 positions agree with TRBD1. After removal of 2 bases from V and 5 bases from J, the junction contained 6 bases not matched to a gene. The CDR3 covers 15 residues. The germline gives CDR1 MNHNY, CDR2 SVGAGI (reference sequence). The CDR3 DNA reads TGTGCCAGCAGTTACGGGGACAGGACCCGAGATACGCAGTATTTT. Translation gives CASSYGDRTRDTQYF.